The T cell receptor (beta chain) described here comes from a study of beta chain features in type 1 diabetes. The study, taken as a whole, reports: Patients with Type 1 diabetes showed moderately but significantly shorter TCRB CDR3s in all four CD4+ subsets.

Trimming left V 6 bases short and J 9 bases short, with 14 bases between. Germline V gene lookup returns CDR1 SGHTA and CDR2 FQGTGA. The length of the CDR3 is 12 residues. Every isolated RNA sample was fully reverse transcribed, so sequencing captured expressed TCRB transcripts. The data were produced by immunoSEQ multiplex PCR, yet TCRdb's version contains in-frame clones alone and is incomplete. Here the sample spans a few hundred thousand clones, over 20% being singletons. As concerns this clone: Its antigen is currently unknown.

V usage is TRBV7-3 and J usage is TRBJ1-2; unclear D gene. The clonotype originates from a woman in her thirties or forties with type 1 diabetes. Sequences were obtained from naive CD4+ T cells from blood. The CDR3 region is CASSQSGGRYTF. The CDR3 region has the DNA TGTGCCAGCAGTCAATCCGGAGGCCGCTACACCTTC.